This section outlines one T cell receptor beta chain sequence together with its context. TCRdb processed the 5' RACE reads again and assigns one entry to each CDR3 protein, with no DNA. The listing contains 160,000 or so distinct CDR3 sequences. The data were obtained in a study of T cells expressing NK-cell markers. Study at large: Sorted CD3+CD56-NKG2C+, CD3+CD56+NKG2C- and CD3+CD56+NKG2C+ T cells were the source of the TCR beta repertoires.

CDR3 size: 15 residues. CDR1 and CDR2 (germline): LGHNA, YNFKEQ. This TCR derives from a woman aged 18 to 75 in good health. The chain uses TRBV4-2 and TRBJ2-7; as DNA is missing, the TRBD2 call by TCRdb cannot be tested. Sequencing input: blood T cells: a sorted CD56 or NKG2C T cell subset, CD4+ or CD8+ T cells, or bulk PBMC T cells (not recorded which). The CDR3: CASSQTAGGHYEQYF.